This T cell receptor beta chain was sequenced during a study of T cell repertoires in cytomegalovirus infection. Study at large: A matching HLA type, together with CMV infection, was signaled by public TCR beta signatures. General study findings and limits: Carriers of CMV and the relevant HLA type were discriminated by public TCR beta frequency. The ex vivo response showed dominance by HLA-C-restricted CMV-specific TCR beta clonotypes.

TCRdb redid the calling of the reads with MiXCR, one entry per CDR3 protein. The repertoire holds 76,000 or so distinct CDR3 sequences, about 3.8% seen once, with approximately 4.6% in the top ten. The germline V gene encodes CDR1 LNHDA and CDR2 SQIVND (reference sequence). The V end was cut by 5 bases, the J end by 3 bases, with 17 bases between. CDR3 length: 16 residues. Many counts were recorded for this clonotype. Antigen unknown. The chain is built from TRBV19 and TRBJ2-1, with D possibly being TRBD2 (6 bases). The material sequenced was PBMCs. The receptor comes from a human donor in good health (CMV status not recorded). Some clones in this sample may be carry-over from other donors' samples. The CDR3 bases are TGTGCCAGTAGTTCGACTAGACTATCAAGCTACAATGAGCAGTTCTTC. Translated: CASSSTRLSSYNEQFF. The full variable domain, rest sourced from reference TRBV19 and TRBJ2-1, is DGGITQSPKYLFRKEGQNVTLSCEQNLNHDAMYWYRQDPGQGLRLIYYSQIVNDFQKGDIAEGYSVSREKKESFPLTVTSAQKNPTAFYLCASSSTRLSSYNEQFFGPGTRLTVL.